This passage covers 19 T cell receptor beta chains from one sample sequenced in a study of T cell repertoires in cytomegalovirus infection. TCRdb reprocessed the reads via MiXCR and lists one record per CDR3 protein. The top ten hold 15% to 20% of the sample, which has about 500,000 distinct CDR3 sequences, more than 30% seen once. These receptors' antigens are unknown. The sequenced sample was cultured PBMCs, obtained from culture after CMV antigen stimulation. These receptors came from a human donor in good health (CMV status not recorded). Some clones in this sample may be carry-over from other donors' samples.

The chain links TRBV29-1 to TRBJ2-5; TRBD2 aligns across 11 bases. The CDR3 is 14 residues long. Per the germline V gene, CDR1 is SQVTM and CDR2 is ANQGSEA. With V trimmed by 5 bases and J by 2 bases, 4 bases remained unmatched. The CDR3 coding sequence is TGCAGCGTTCCTAGCGGGAGGACACAAGAGACCCAGTACTTC. This gives the protein CSVPSGRTQETQYF.

This clonotype was seen a few times. The chain is built from TRBV12-3 or TRBV12-4 and TRBJ2-1; 9 bases fit TRBD1. The CDR3 spans 14 residues. With 4 bases clipped from V and 4 bases from J, the junction kept 2 bases outside the gene matches. The CDR3 DNA reads as TGTGCCAGCAGTTGGGACAGGGATTACAATGAGCAGTTCTTC. Protein: CASSWDRDYNEQFF.

This clonotype was observed once. This chain links TRBV6-1 with TRBJ2-7; 7 bases align to TRBD2. The J segment lost 5 bases and the V segment lost 5 bases, leaving 18 bases of the junction unmatched. This CDR3 is 17 amino acids long. Germline V CDR1 and CDR2: MNHNS, SASEGT. The CDR3 DNA reads as TGTGCCAGCAGTTACCGCCGCTTGCGGGAGATTTTCCACGAGCAGTACTTC. This gives the protein CASSYRRLREIFHEQYF.

The chain carries TRBV12-3 or TRBV12-4 and TRBJ2-1; 9 bases are a match to TRBD2. CDR3 length equals 16 residues. V lost 5 bases and J lost 9; bases outside the gene matches: 14. The CDR3 loop is CASSLSLAGGPSEQFF. DNA of the CDR3: TGTGCCAGCAGTCTCTCTCTGGCGGGAGGGCCAAGTGAGCAGTTCTTC.

This chain connects TRBV28 to TRBJ1-5, with D uncertain. The V gene lost 5 bases and the J gene lost 0 bases, with 14 bases spanning the gap. The germline gives CDR1 MDHEN, CDR2 SYDVKM. This CDR3 has 16 amino acids. The CDR3 bases are TGTGCCAGCAGTCCTCTCCGACTTATTAGCAATCAGCCCCAGCATTTT. Protein sequence: CASSPLRLISNQPQHF.

This chain connects TRBV11-2 to TRBJ2-1; 13 bases agree with TRBD2. The J segment lost 5 bases and the V segment lost 2 bases, leaving 15 bases of the junction unmatched. The CDR3 spans 20 residues. CDR1 and CDR2 from the germline V gene are SGHAT and FQNNGV. This CDR3 is CASSLPFGLAGAADHNEQFF. DNA of the CDR3: TGTGCCAGCAGCTTACCCTTCGGACTAGCGGGAGCCGCCGATCACAATGAGCAGTTCTTC.

This chain connects TRBV2 to TRBJ2-7, with D unresolved. The CDR3 length is 14 residues. Trimming removed 2 bases at V and 2 bases at J, with 10 bases between. Germline CDR1 reads SNHLY; CDR2 reads FYNNEI. The CDR3 region has the DNA TGTGCCAGCAGTGAACTTCAGAGAGCCTACGAGCAGTACGTC. This gives the protein CASSELQRAYEQYV.

In its sample, this clonotype was seen a few times. The chain links TRBV9 to TRBJ2-5, with 7 bases matching TRBD2. V shed 4 bases and J 1 base; nucleotides not matched to a gene: 16. The V gene's germline CDR1 is SGDLS and CDR2 YYNGEE. This CDR3 has 18 residues. This chain's CDR3 is CASSRSPSRASGQETQYF. The CDR3 DNA reads TGTGCCAGCAGCCGTAGTCCATCCCGGGCTAGCGGCCAAGAGACCCAGTACTTC.

This rearrangement joins TRBV4-3 to TRBJ1-1; D ambiguous. The germline V gene has CDR1 LGHNA and CDR2 YSLEER. V lost 5 bases to trimming and J lost 1 base, with 11 bases between them. The CDR3 spans 14 residues. CDR3 sequence reads: CASSFLGENTEAFF. CDR3 nucleotide sequence: TGCGCCAGCAGCTTCCTTGGAGAGAACACTGAAGCTTTCTTT.

This clonotype showed up just a few times. The chain is built from TRBV4-1 and TRBJ2-2; 11 nucleotides match TRBD2. V was pared by 4 bases and J by 5 bases, with 12 bases of the junction left unmatched. The CDR3 totals 18 residues. Germline V lookup: CDR1 MGHRA, CDR2 YSYEKL. The CDR3 nucleotides are TGCGCCAGCAGCCCCGACCCTTTAACTAGCGGGAGAACCGGGGAGCTGTTTTTT. Its protein product is CASSPDPLTSGRTGELFF.

This clonotype was seen only a few times. This chain connects TRBV19 to TRBJ1-1; D might be TRBD1 (5 bases). Germline CDR1 and CDR2: LNHDA and SQIVND (reference sequence). Trimming left V 3 bases short and J 1 base short, with 6 bases between. The CDR3 sequence is 13 residues long. The CDR3 DNA is TGTGCCAGTAGTATGGGGCAGAACACTGAAGCTTTCTTT. It translates to CASSMGQNTEAFF. The full variable domain, with the rest looked up from reference TRBV19 and TRBJ1-1, is DGGITQSPKYLFRKEGQNVTLSCEQNLNHDAMYWYRQDPGQGLRLIYYSQIVNDFQKGDIAEGYSVSREKKESFPLTVTSAQKNPTAFYLCASSMGQNTEAFFGQGTRLTVV.

This rearrangement joins TRBV7-2 to TRBJ2-7; possibly TRBD1 or TRBD2 for D (5 bases each). Germline CDR1 is SGHTA and CDR2 is FQGNSA. The CDR3 spans 15 residues. V lost 1 base and J 0 bases, leaving 10 bases between the germline ends. The CDR3 nucleotides are TGTGCCAGCAGCTTAGGTTCGGGACGCTCCTACGAGCAGTACTTC. This translates into CASSLGSGRSYEQYF.

The J gene is TRBJ2-7, the V gene TRBV6-2 or TRBV6-3, with TRBD2 matching over 11 bases. Germline V CDR1 and CDR2: MNHEY, SVGEGT. The trim removed 8 bases at V and 2 bases at J, leaving 11 bases unmatched. This CDR3 has 16 amino acids. The CDR3 DNA is TGTGCCAGCGGCTGGAATCCGGGACTAGCGGCCTACGAGCAGTACTTC. Its translation is CASGWNPGLAAYEQYF.

In its sample, this clonotype was seen a few times. The chain employs TRBV5-4 and TRBJ1-3; no definite D call. The CDR3 is 13 residues long. V was clipped by 4 bases and J by 7 bases, with 12 bases between them. Per the germline V gene, CDR1 is SGHNT and CDR2 is YYREEE (reference sequence). CDR3 DNA: TGTGCCAGCAGCCCGGACTCCCGGAACACCATATATTTT. Its translation: CASSPDSRNTIYF.

The V call is TRBV19, the J call TRBJ1-6; D gene uncertain. V was clipped by 4 bases and J by 5 bases, with 18 bases between them. The CDR3 runs 17 residues. Germline V gene lookup returns CDR1 LNHDA and CDR2 SQIVND (reference sequence). The CDR3 DNA reads TGTGCCAGTAGTAGGAGCCCACAAGGAGGAAATAATTCACCCCTCCACTTT. It codes for CASSRSPQGGNNSPLHF.

This chain uses TRBV5-8 with TRBJ2-7; D is unclear. CDR3 size: 15 residues. Germline CDR1 reads SGHTS; CDR2 reads YDEGEE. The V end lost 4 bases, the J end lost 0 bases, and 14 bases lay between the germline ends. As DNA, the CDR3 is TGTGCCAGCAGCCCCAAGTCTGTGGCCTCCTACGAGCAGTACGTC. Its translation: CASSPKSVASYEQYV.

The rearrangement joins TRBV28 to TRBJ1-1, with 7 bases aligning to TRBD1. V shed 6 bases, J shed 0 bases, and the junction held 7 bases outside the gene matches. The CDR3 extends over 15 amino acids. CDR1 and CDR2 (germline): MDHEN, SYDVKM. In DNA form, the CDR3 reads TGTGCCAGCAGGGGGGCAGGGGGACTGAACACTGAAGCTTTCTTT. It yields the protein CASRGAGGLNTEAFF. The complete variable domain, with remaining parts taken from reference TRBV28 and TRBJ1-1, reads DVKVTQSSRYLVKRTGEKVFLECVQDMDHENMFWYRQDPGLGLRLIYFSYDVKMKEKGDIPEGYSVSREKKERFSLILESASTNQTSMYLCASRGAGGLNTEAFFGQGTRLTVV.

This clonotype was detected ten times or more. The rearrangement uses TRBV7-2 and TRBJ2-3; 8 nucleotides match TRBD1. CDR3 length: 15 residues. CDR1 and CDR2 from the germline V gene are SGHTA and FQGNSA. Trimming at V came to 1 base and at J to 5 bases, leaving 5 bases not matched to a gene. The CDR3 here is CASSLGTGRRDTQYF. CDR3 sequence (DNA): TGTGCCAGCAGCTTAGGGACAGGGCGAAGAGATACGCAGTATTTT.

The chain's CDR3 is CASSYVTRGPEKLFF. The CDR3 DNA is TGTGCCAGCAGCTATGTCACCAGGGGGCCTGAAAAACTGTTTTTT. This chain links TRBV11-2 with TRBJ1-4; TRBD1 aligns across 8 bases. This CDR3 has 15 residues. CDR1 is SGHAT, CDR2 FQNNGV, per germline. After removal of 4 bases from V and 7 bases from J, the junction contained 8 bases not matched to a gene.